This TCR beta chain emerged from a study of OX40 agonist ivuxolimab in advanced cancers. Study summary: Ivuxolimab was administered intravenously to patients at 0.01 to 10 mg/kg every 2 weeks.

Per the germline V gene, CDR1 is MNHEY and CDR2 is SMNVEV (reference sequence). V lost 6 bases, J lost 3 bases, and 11 bases lay in between. The CDR3 length is 14 residues. The protocol was immunoSEQ multiplex PCR, while the TCRdb copy is restricted to in-frame clones and leaves out a portion. The data hold 65,000 to 85,000 clones, with about 92% observed a single time. This clonotype was sampled from an adult with an advanced solid tumor such as melanoma, head and neck, liver or kidney cancer. This rearrangement joins TRBV27 to TRBJ2-2; D is possibly TRBD1 (6 bases). This specimen consisted of CD4+ or CD8+ T cells sorted from blood, obtained in a trial of the OX40 agonist ivuxolimab. CDR3 nucleotides: TGTGCCAGCAGGGCAGGGGTGTACACCGGGGAGCTGTTTTTT. The encoded protein is CASRAGVYTGELFF.